This TCR beta chain emerged from a study of identical twins. TCRdb fed the 5' RACE reads into MiXCR, producing one record per CDR3 protein. The sample lists fewer than 250,000 distinct CDR3 sequences; less than 9.5% were seen once. V lost 11 bases to trimming and J lost 2 bases, with 13 bases between them. CDR1 and CDR2 from the germline V gene are SNHLY and FYNNEI. This CDR3 comprises 12 residues. Comments on this clonotype: Its antigen is undetermined.

Study-wide findings and caveats: Low generation-probability sequences were in excess among twin-shared out-of-frame alpha sequences.

The TCR sequence derives from a woman aged 18-29 years in good health. Sequencing input: memory (CD45RO+) T cells sorted from blood. The genes are TRBV2 and TRBJ2-7, with D maybe TRBD2 (5 bases). Written as DNA, the CDR3 is TGTGCCTCTAGCCAACGGCCCTACGAGCAGTACTTC. This sequence encodes CASSQRPYEQYF. The full variable domain, in which reference TRBV2 and TRBJ2-7 provide the parts outside the CDR3, is EPEVTQTPSHQVTQMGQEVILRCVPISNHLYFYWYRQILGQKVEFLVSFYNNEISEKSEIFDDQFSVERPDGSNFTLKIRSTKLEDSAMYFCASSQRPYEQYFGPGTRLTVT.